This TCR beta chain was obtained from a study of T cells in Graves' hyperthyroidism and ophthalmopathy. Between the trimmed V and J ends, which lost 2 bases and 10 bases, there was a span of 5 bases. This CDR3 spans 11 amino acids. CDR1 is SNHLY and CDR2 is FYNNEI in the germline V gene. What was amplified from RNA transcripts were TCR beta CDR3 regions. The HTBI primer set served for first-round RT-PCR of the TCR CDR3. TCRdb re-called the multiplex PCR reads through MiXCR, storing one row per CDR3 protein. The sample has around 440,000 distinct CDR3 sequences, roughly 14% seen once. This TCR came from a woman between 18 and 29 years old with Graves' hyperthyroidism. Sequenced input: blood. The V gene is TRBV2, the J gene TRBJ1-4; D not certain. CDR3 sequence (DNA): TGTGCCAGCAGTGAAAGTAGAAAACTGTTTTTT. It codes for CASSESRKLFF. Based on the CDR3 plus reference TRBV2 and TRBJ1-4, the full variable domain is EPEVTQTPSHQVTQMGQEVILRCVPISNHLYFYWYRQILGQKVEFLVSFYNNEISEKSEIFDDQFSVERPDGSNFTLKIRSTKLEDSAMYFCASSESRKLFFGSGTQLSVL.